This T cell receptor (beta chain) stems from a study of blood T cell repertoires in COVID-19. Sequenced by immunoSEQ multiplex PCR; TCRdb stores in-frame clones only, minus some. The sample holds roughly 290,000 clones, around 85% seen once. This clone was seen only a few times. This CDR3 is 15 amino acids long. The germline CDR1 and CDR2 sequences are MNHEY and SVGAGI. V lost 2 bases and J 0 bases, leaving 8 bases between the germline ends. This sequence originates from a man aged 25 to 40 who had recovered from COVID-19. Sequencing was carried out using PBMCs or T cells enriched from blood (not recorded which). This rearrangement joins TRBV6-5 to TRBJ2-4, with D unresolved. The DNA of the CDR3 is TGTGCCAGCAGTTACGACCGACTAGCCAAAAACATTCAGTACTTC. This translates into CASSYDRLAKNIQYF.